Listed here are 8 T cell receptor beta chains from one sample, sequenced in a study of blood T cells in healthy people across ages. A second PCR of about 7 to 11 cycles used a sample-barcoded 5' primer and a J-beta primer mix. MiXCR, run by TCRdb on the 5' RACE reads, gives a single entry per CDR3 protein. The sample consists of 650,000 to 950,000 distinct CDR3 sequences, 40% to 50% of them appearing once. Sequenced sample: blood. The source of these receptors is a man between 60 and 70 years old in good health.

This clonotype was seen a handful of times. This chain connects TRBV6-2 or TRBV6-3 to TRBJ1-2; the D is unclear. The germline gives CDR1 MNHEY, CDR2 SVGEGT. Deletions cut 4 bases from V and 1 base from J, with 10 bases between. This CDR3 spans 14 amino acids. CDR3 loop: CASSSGGSNYGYTF. CDR3 nucleotide sequence: TGTGCCAGCAGTTCGGGCGGAAGTAACTATGGCTACACCTTC.

This clonotype has just a few counts. J is TRBJ2-7 and V is TRBV6-5; TRBD1 might be the D (6 bases). Germline V gives CDR1 MNHEY, CDR2 SVGAGI. The CDR3 consists of 14 residues. V lost 0 bases and J 2 bases, leaving 8 bases between the germline ends. The CDR3 sequence: CASSYSRGPYEQYF. The DNA of the CDR3 is TGTGCCAGCAGTTACTCCAGGGGACCCTACGAGCAGTACTTC.

The chain couples TRBV28 to TRBJ2-6, with TRBD1 matching over 7 bases. CDR3 length equals 18 residues. V gave up 5 bases and J gave up 0 bases; unmatched junction bases: 10. Germline V CDR1 and CDR2: MDHEN, SYDVKM. The CDR3 loop is CASSAPGQHFSGANVLTF. CDR3 DNA sequence: TGTGCCAGCAGTGCGCCGGGACAGCACTTCTCTGGGGCCAACGTCCTGACTTTC.

The J gene is TRBJ2-5, the V gene TRBV12-5; no firm D call. Between the trimmed V and J ends, which lost 5 bases and 11 bases, there was a span of 15 bases. Germline values: CDR1 LGHNT, CDR2 FRNRAP. The CDR3 length is 12 residues. CDR3 sequence reads: CASGLQQFSQYF. The CDR3 bases are TGTGCTAGTGGTCTCCAACAGTTTTCGCAGTACTTC.

A remark on this clonotype: A much more abundant neighbour one base away suggests this may be a read error. J is TRBJ2-1 and V is TRBV7-2; 10 nucleotides agree with TRBD2. Trimming cost V 2 bases and J 7 bases; bases outside gene matches: 5. This CDR3 is built from 15 residues. Germline V gene sequence: CDR1 SGHTA, CDR2 FQGNSA. CDR3 nucleotide sequence: TGTGCCAGCAGCTTAATGGATAGCGGGAGGAATGAGCAGTTCTTC. This codes for CASSLMDSGRNEQFF.

The rearrangement links TRBV6-2 or TRBV6-3 to TRBJ2-7; TRBD1 matches at 7 bases. The CDR3 sequence is 13 residues long. Unmatched junction bases numbered 3, after V lost 5 bases and J lost 2 bases. The V gene's germline CDR1 is MNHEY and CDR2 SVGEGT. The CDR3 loop reads CASSDRVAYEQYF. CDR3 nucleotide sequence: TGTGCCAGCAGTGACAGGGTCGCCTACGAGCAGTACTTC.

The chain joins TRBV7-8 to TRBJ2-1; 8 bases agree with TRBD2. The CDR3 runs to 16 residues. After removal of 0 bases from V and 9 bases from J, the junction contained 10 bases not matched to a gene. Germline CDR1 SGHVS, CDR2 FQNEAQ. CDR3: CASSLAPGLVIGEQFF. The CDR3 DNA reads as TGTGCCAGCAGCTTAGCGCCGGGACTAGTCATCGGTGAGCAGTTCTTC. The variable domain in full, with the rest retrieved from reference TRBV7-8 and TRBJ2-1, is GAGVSQSPRYKVAKRGQDVALRCDPISGHVSLFWYQQALGQGPEFLTYFQNEAQLDKSGLPSDRFFAERPEGSVSTLKIQRTQQEDSAVYLCASSLAPGLVIGEQFFGPGTRLTVL.

This clonotype was detected only a few times. The V call is TRBV3-1, the J call TRBJ2-4; D is undetermined. The last part of the DNA fits TRBJ2-7 better; the J call may be wrong. The CDR3 contains 12 residues. From germline, CDR1 is LGHDT and CDR2 YNNKEL (reference sequence). The CDR3 sequence is CASSQGPLEQYF. CDR3 DNA sequence: TGTGCCAGCAGCCAAGGCCCCCTCGAGCAGTACTTC.